The present entry profiles one T cell receptor beta chain with its context. This specimen comes from a study of cytomegalovirus exposure and HLA in healthy donors. This CDR3 region has 14 residues. The germline CDR1 and CDR2 sequences are SGHTA and FQGNSA. J was trimmed by 1 base and V by 1 base; bases with no gene match: 1. PCR was performed using 60 Vbeta and 13 Jbeta primers. Method: immunoSEQ multiplex PCR; TCRdb's copy keeps in-frame clones and lacks some. Of around 200,000 clones listed, 75% to 85% are singletons. V and J are TRBV7-2 and TRBJ2-7; 7 nucleotides match TRBD1. The clonotype comes from a boy younger than 18 in good health and CMV-seronegative. What was sequenced was PBMCs. CDR3 DNA: TGTGCCAGCAGCTTAGGGGGACAGTCCTACGAGCAGTACTTC. It yields the protein CASSLGGQSYEQYF. The whole variable domain, filled in from reference TRBV7-2 and TRBJ2-7, reads GAGVSQSPSNKVTEKGKDVELRCDPISGHTALYWYRQSLGQGLEFLIYFQGNSAPDKSGLPSDRFSAERTGGSVSTLTIQRTQQEDSAVYLCASSLGGQSYEQYFGPGTRLTVT.